This record concerns one T cell receptor beta chain sequence. Its antigen remains unidentified. Primers included in the PCR were 60 Vbeta and 13 Jbeta primers. In the authors' workflow: A later analysis counted tens of millions of unique TCR beta chains, 9.5 million to 12 million shared. Clones were read by immunoSEQ multiplex PCR, and TCRdb kept only the in-frame ones, dropping some. That table supplies the V and J calls and clone size; D and trimming were determined from the DNA. This sample has fewer than 200,000 clones; 84% occur once, and the top ten carry 0.95% to 1.3%. The sample comes from a study of cytomegalovirus exposure and HLA in healthy donors. For the study at large: Among the roughly 400 genotyped donors, approximately 82% were placed in the Caucasian-associated ancestry cluster.

Study-level results: Reports showed the classifier diagnosing cytomegalovirus status with high specificity and sensitivity. A later analysis linked a missense DCLRE1C variant to TCR beta V- and J-gene trimming.

The receptor was isolated from a man aged 30 to 39 in good health and CMV-seronegative. The sequencing input was PBMCs.

CDR3 coding DNA: TGTGCCAGCAGCCAATACACCCGTGAAGCTTTCTTT. It yields the protein CASSQYTREAFF. The chain is built from TRBV2 and TRBJ1-1; no clear D. The germline V gene encodes CDR1 SNHLY and CDR2 FYNNEI. V lost 6 bases and J 7 bases, leaving 12 bases between the germline ends. The CDR3 length is 12 residues.